Listed here are 27 T cell receptor beta chains from one sample, sequenced in a study of cytomegalovirus exposure and HLA in healthy donors. Primers: 60 Vbeta forward and 13 Jbeta reverse. Sequencing was performed with immunoSEQ multiplex PCR; in TCRdb, only in-frame clones are kept and a portion is missing. The table includes about 270,000 clones, roughly two thirds detected once. The material sequenced was PBMCs. Source of these receptors: a female donor in good health and CMV-seronegative.

V usage is TRBV21-1 and J usage is TRBJ2-4; TRBD2 was called by the table and not checked on the DNA. TRBV21-1 is a recognized pseudogene. The CDR3 extends over 16 amino acids. CDR3 sequence reads: CASPTPVAFSENIQYF. CDR3 nucleotide sequence: TGTGCCAGCCCTACTCCGGTTGCCTTTTCCGAAAACATTCAGTACTTC.

The V and J genes are TRBV4-1 and TRBJ2-3; D remains ambiguous. The CDR3 is 12 residues long. V lost 1 base, J lost 9 bases, and 8 bases lay in between. Germline V lookup: CDR1 MGHRA, CDR2 YSYEKL. The CDR3 here is CASSQVGVTQYF. The CDR3 coding sequence is TGCGCCAGCAGCCAAGTCGGTGTAACGCAGTATTTT.

The J gene is TRBJ1-4, the V gene TRBV28, with 7 bases matching TRBD1. Germline V gene lookup returns CDR1 MDHEN and CDR2 SYDVKM. The CDR3 loop spans 16 amino acids. V dropped 6 bases and J dropped 8; count of bases not matched to a gene: 15. CDR3 coding DNA: TGTGCCAGCAGGGCCGGGACAGCCCTTCAAAGGGAAAAACTGTTTTTT. Translated: CASRAGTALQREKLFF. Supplemented by reference TRBV28 and TRBJ1-4, the full variable domain reads DVKVTQSSRYLVKRTGEKVFLECVQDMDHENMFWYRQDPGLGLRLIYFSYDVKMKEKGDIPEGYSVSREKKERFSLILESASTNQTSMYLCASRAGTALQREKLFFGSGTQLSVL.

This sequence joins TRBV29-1 and TRBJ1-2; D may be TRBD1 (6 bases). The CDR3 length is 14 residues. V was pared by 5 bases and J by 3 bases, with 16 bases between. In germline, CDR1 is SQVTM, CDR2 ANQGSEA. The CDR3 bases are TGCAGCGTTCCCCGACAGGAAGGTGACTATGGCTACACCTTC. Translating gives CSVPRQEGDYGYTF.

The V call is TRBV6-1, the J call TRBJ2-1, with a weak D call TRBD1 (5 bases). The CDR3 totals 13 residues. The V gene lost 6 bases and the J gene lost 6 bases, with 12 bases spanning the gap. Looked up from germline, CDR1 is MNHNS and CDR2 is SASEGT. The CDR3 DNA reads as TGTGCCAGCAGCTCCGGACAAGTCAATGAGCAGTTCTTC. Amino acid sequence: CASSSGQVNEQFF.

The chain joins TRBV18 to TRBJ2-3; 10 nucleotides match TRBD2. CDR1 and CDR2 from the germline V gene are KGHSH and LQKENI. There are 15 residues in the CDR3. V was pared by 6 bases and J by 7 bases, with 10 bases of the junction left unmatched. CDR3 loop: CASSPPGLASYTQYF. The DNA for the CDR3 is TGTGCCAGCTCCCCGCCGGGACTAGCGAGTTATACGCAGTATTTT.

The rearrangement uses TRBV9 and TRBJ1-2; the match to TRBD1 covers 9 bases. The CDR3 totals 15 residues. Germline assignment: CDR1 SGDLS and CDR2 YYNGEE. V lost 5 bases and J lost 5; bases outside the gene matches: 10. The CDR3 sequence is CASRRTGAEVYGYTF. DNA of the CDR3: TGTGCCAGCAGAAGGACAGGGGCAGAAGTTTATGGCTACACCTTC.

The chain combines TRBV6-1 with TRBJ1-5, with unresolved D. Germline V gives CDR1 MNHNS, CDR2 SASEGT. The V gene lost 1 base and the J gene lost 6 bases, with 10 bases spanning the gap. This CDR3 has 14 amino acids. CDR3 nucleotide sequence: TGTGCCAGCAGTGAAGAGCCTCTCGGTCAGCCCCAGCATTTT. This translates into CASSEEPLGQPQHF.

The chain couples TRBV19 to TRBJ1-5; no clear D. CDR3 length: 14 amino acids. V shed 7 bases and J shed 6 bases, with 16 bases lying between them. Germline CDR1 LNHDA, CDR2 SQIVND (reference sequence). CDR3 DNA sequence: TGTGCCAGTACAAATTGGAGAGGCATTCAGCCCCAGCATTTT. Protein: CASTNWRGIQPQHF.

This clone was seen only a few times. The V gene is TRBV27, the J gene TRBJ2-7; 12 nucleotides align to TRBD2. Looked up from germline, CDR1 is MNHEY and CDR2 is SMNVEV (reference sequence). Losses at the gene ends were 3 bases for V and 5 bases for J; bases not matched to a gene: 8. The CDR3 loop spans 16 amino acids. In DNA form, the CDR3 reads TGTGCCAGCAGTTTCGGACTAGCGGGAAGGCCGGACGAGCAGTACTTC. Translation gives CASSFGLAGRPDEQYF.

The CDR3 nucleotides read TGTGCCAGCAGTTACCGCAAAAGGGGGCTGACTGAAGCTTTCTTT. It yields the protein CASSYRKRGLTEAFF. This chain joins TRBV6-5 and TRBJ1-1, with 7 bases fitting TRBD1. The germline V gene encodes CDR1 MNHEY and CDR2 SVGAGI. With V trimmed by 2 bases and J by 5 bases, 8 bases remained unmatched. The CDR3 is 15 residues long.

A single count supports this clone. V and J are TRBV19 and TRBJ2-7; TRBD1 aligns across 8 bases. This CDR3 has 15 residues. Germline CDR1 reads LNHDA; CDR2 reads SQIVND (reference sequence). The V segment lost 3 bases and the J segment 2 bases; nucleotides outside the gene matches: 6. The DNA of the CDR3 is TGTGCCAGTAGTATCGGCCAGGGGGCGGCCTACGAGCAGTACTTC. Amino acids: CASSIGQGAAYEQYF.

This chain joins TRBV11-2 and TRBJ2-4; D unresolved. V was clipped by 3 bases and J by 8 bases, with 11 bases between them. The CDR3 sequence is 13 residues long. Germline V gives CDR1 SGHAT, CDR2 FQNNGV. In DNA form, the CDR3 reads TGTGCCAGCAGCTTCCCCCTCTCCCACATTCAGTACTTC. Protein sequence: CASSFPLSHIQYF.

The sample holds a few counts of this clone. The CDR3 coding sequence is TGTGCCAGCAGTTACAGGAGCTCCTACGAGCAGTACTTC. Its translation is CASSYRSSYEQYF. This sequence joins TRBV6-6 and TRBJ2-7; D remains ambiguous. The V end lost 2 bases, the J end lost 0 bases, and 5 bases lay between the germline ends. There are 13 residues in the CDR3. Germline CDR1 reads MNHNY; CDR2 reads SVGAGI (reference sequence).

This clone was detected only a few times. V gene TRBV5-1 combines with J gene TRBJ2-7; 8 nucleotides align to TRBD1. The CDR3 extends over 15 amino acids. Unmatched junction bases numbered 9, after V lost 3 bases and J lost 4 bases. CDR1 and CDR2 (germline): SGHRS, YFSETQ. CDR3 loop: CASSSPGGAYYEQYF. CDR3 in DNA: TGCGCCAGCAGCTCCCCAGGGGGCGCCTATTACGAGCAGTACTTC.

The rearrangement links TRBV7-9 to TRBJ2-7; D may be TRBD2 (5 bases). The CDR3 has 14 amino acids. Germline CDR1 and CDR2: SEHNR and FQNEAQ (reference sequence). V gave up 4 bases and J gave up 4 bases, with 14 bases separating them. CDR3 sequence reads: CASSSPRRGYEQYF. In DNA form, the CDR3 reads TGTGCCAGCAGCTCCCCGAGACGAGGGTACGAGCAGTACTTC. The full variable domain, rest sourced from reference TRBV7-9 and TRBJ2-7, is DTGVSQNPRHKITKRGQNVTFRCDPISEHNRLYWYRQTLGQGPEFLTYFQNEAQLEKSRLLSDRFSAERPKGSFSTLEIQRTEQGDSAMYLCASSSPRRGYEQYFGPGTRLTVT.

This clone has a handful of counts. The chain links TRBV5-3 to TRBJ2-7, with D tentatively TRBD2 (5 bases). TRBV5-3 is placed among ORFs of uncertain function. CDR3 length: 14 amino acids. Trimming stripped 2 bases from V and 1 base from J, with 10 bases between. CDR3 nucleotide sequence: TGTGCCAGAAGCTTTAGCGCCTCTTCCTACGAGCAGTACTTC. Amino acids: CARSFSASSYEQYF.

The chain couples TRBV7-8 to TRBJ2-1; 7 bases line up with TRBD2. With 5 bases clipped from V and 3 bases from J, the junction kept 10 bases outside the gene matches. Germline V CDR1 and CDR2: SGHVS, FQNEAQ. The CDR3 runs to 16 residues. The CDR3 DNA reads TGTGCCAGCAGCCCCCCCGGGGGGAGGGGCTACAATGAGCAGTTCTTC. As protein: CASSPPGGRGYNEQFF.

The chain employs TRBV7-2 and TRBJ2-5; 9 nucleotides agree with TRBD1. V dropped 4 bases and J dropped 5; count of bases not matched to a gene: 8. Germline V gene data show CDR1 as SGHTA and CDR2 as FQGNSA. The CDR3 contains 15 residues. Written as DNA, the CDR3 is TGTGCCAGCAGCTCAGGGACAGGGCGGACGGAGACCCAGTACTTC. Its translation is CASSSGTGRTETQYF.

CDR3 region: CASSLVDQGSYEQYF. The CDR3, as DNA: TGTGCCAGCAGCTTAGTTGACCAGGGGTCATACGAGCAGTACTTC. This chain connects TRBV7-2 to TRBJ2-7; D is possibly TRBD1 (6 bases). Trimming left V 1 base short and J 4 bases short, with 14 bases between. This CDR3 is built from 15 residues. The germline V gene encodes CDR1 SGHTA and CDR2 FQGNSA.

This sequence joins TRBV2 and TRBJ1-5; no definite D call. The CDR3 loop spans 14 amino acids. V was cut by 6 bases and J by 6 bases, with 15 bases left in between. Germline loops: CDR1 SNHLY, CDR2 FYNNEI. The DNA of the CDR3 is TGTGCCAGCAGGACCGATGACATGCCTCAGCCCCAGCATTTT. Its translation: CASRTDDMPQPQHF.

This clone was seen only a few times. The chain employs TRBV30 and TRBJ2-1; 9 bases agree with TRBD2. V lost 5 bases and J lost 10; bases outside the gene matches: 12. Germline V CDR1 and CDR2: GTSNPN, SVGIG (reference sequence). The CDR3 has 14 amino acids. The CDR3 DNA sequence: TGTGCCTGGCTGAGAGGCGGGAGGGGGTGGGAGCAGTTCTTC. This codes for CAWLRGGRGWEQFF.

The chain links TRBV28 to TRBJ2-7; the match to TRBD1 covers 9 bases. CDR3 length: 16 residues. The V gene end was trimmed by 5 bases and the J gene end by 7 bases; junction bases not matched to a gene: 15. Germline CDR1 reads MDHEN; CDR2 reads SYDVKM. The CDR3 loop reads CASSLEGQGRGGEQYF. Here the CDR3 DNA reads TGTGCCAGCAGTCTCGAGGGACAGGGTCGCGGAGGGGAGCAGTACTTC.

This chain joins TRBV14 and TRBJ2-7; 7 bases map to TRBD1. V was pared by 5 bases and J by 4 bases, with 11 bases of the junction left unmatched. The V gene's germline CDR1 is SGHDN and CDR2 FVKESK. CDR3 length: 15 amino acids. In DNA, the CDR3 is TGTGCCAGCAGCGACATTGACAGGGTGCGGTACGAGCAGTACTTC. Its protein product is CASSDIDRVRYEQYF.

This clone was observed a handful of times. This sequence joins TRBV6-5 and TRBJ2-4; possible D gene TRBD2, 5 bases. Germline V lookup: CDR1 MNHEY, CDR2 SVGAGI. This CDR3 has 15 amino acids. Trimming removed 6 bases from V and 0 bases from J, with 12 bases in between. DNA for the CDR3: TGTGCCAGCAGACCGCGGGTTCTAGCCAAAAACATTCAGTACTTC. Its protein is CASRPRVLAKNIQYF.

This rearrangement joins TRBV5-1 to TRBJ2-7; D might be TRBD1 (5 bases). V was clipped by 2 bases and J by 0 bases, with 21 bases between them. CDR3 length: 18 residues. Per the germline V gene, CDR1 is SGHRS and CDR2 is YFSETQ. CDR3 nucleotides: TGCGCCAGCAGCTTAACCCGACAGACCAGGATGAGCTCCTACGAGCAGTACTTC. It translates to CASSLTRQTRMSSYEQYF.

On this clone: Other nucleotide sequences in the sample specify the same CDR3. The chain carries TRBV7-2 and TRBJ1-1; perhaps TRBD1 as D (5 bases). CDR3 length: 13 amino acids. Between the trimmed V and J ends, which lost 1 base and 4 bases, there was a span of 7 bases. Germline V lookup: CDR1 SGHTA, CDR2 FQGNSA. The CDR3 here is CASSLVRGTEAFF. The CDR3 DNA reads as TGTGCCAGCAGCTTAGTAAGGGGCACTGAAGCTTTCTTT.